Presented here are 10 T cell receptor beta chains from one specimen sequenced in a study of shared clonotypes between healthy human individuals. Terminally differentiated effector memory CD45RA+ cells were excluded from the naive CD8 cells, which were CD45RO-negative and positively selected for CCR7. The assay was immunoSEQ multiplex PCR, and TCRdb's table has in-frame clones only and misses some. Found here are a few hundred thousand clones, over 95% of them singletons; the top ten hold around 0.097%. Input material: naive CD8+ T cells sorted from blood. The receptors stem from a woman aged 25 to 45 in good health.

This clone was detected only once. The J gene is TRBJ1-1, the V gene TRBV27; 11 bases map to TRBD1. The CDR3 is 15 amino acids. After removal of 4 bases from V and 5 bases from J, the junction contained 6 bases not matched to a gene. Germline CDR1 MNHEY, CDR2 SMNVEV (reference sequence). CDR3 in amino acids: CASSYGQGAKTEAFF. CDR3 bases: TGTGCCAGCAGTTACGGACAGGGGGCGAAGACTGAAGCTTTCTTT.

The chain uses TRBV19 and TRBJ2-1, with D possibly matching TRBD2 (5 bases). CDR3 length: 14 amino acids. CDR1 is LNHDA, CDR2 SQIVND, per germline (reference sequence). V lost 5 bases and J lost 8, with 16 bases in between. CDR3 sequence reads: CASSSPTGRDEQFF. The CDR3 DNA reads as TGTGCCAGTAGTTCGCCGACTGGGCGGGATGAGCAGTTCTTC.

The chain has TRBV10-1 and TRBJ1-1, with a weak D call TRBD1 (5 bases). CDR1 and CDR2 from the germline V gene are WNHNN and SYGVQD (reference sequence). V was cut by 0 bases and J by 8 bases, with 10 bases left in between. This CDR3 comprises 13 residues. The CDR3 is CASSESARDEAFF. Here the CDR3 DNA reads TGCGCCAGCAGTGAGTCGGCCAGGGACGAAGCTTTCTTT.

The CDR3 is CASSPDLILNQPQHF. The CDR3 bases are TGTGCCAGCAGCCCGGACCTTATCCTTAATCAGCCCCAGCATTTT. The genes are TRBV5-8 and TRBJ1-5; D ambiguous. Trimming shortened V by 4 bases and J by 4 bases, and 15 bases separated the two germline ends. The CDR3 extends over 15 amino acids. Germline-derived CDR1 and CDR2 are SGHTS and YDEGEE. Variable domain in full (rest from reference TRBV5-8 and TRBJ1-5): EAGVTQSPTHLIKTRGQQATLRCSPISGHTSVYWYQQALGLGLQFLLWYDEGEERNRGNFPPRFSGRQFPNYSSELNVNALELEDSALYLCASSPDLILNQPQHFGDGTRLSIL.

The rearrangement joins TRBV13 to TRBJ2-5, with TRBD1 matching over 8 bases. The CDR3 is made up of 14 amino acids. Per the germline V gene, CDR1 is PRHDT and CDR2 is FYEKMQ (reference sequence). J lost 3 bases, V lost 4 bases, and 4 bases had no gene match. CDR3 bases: TGTGCCAGCAGCTCCTCGGACAGGGAAGAGACCCAGTACTTC. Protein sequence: CASSSSDREETQYF.

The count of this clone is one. The DNA for the CDR3 is TGTGCCAGCAGCGCTCGGGACAGGACTGGCACCGGGGAGCTGTTTTTT. The encoded protein is CASSARDRTGTGELFF. This chain uses TRBV7-8 with TRBJ2-2, with 8 bases that match TRBD1. The CDR3 is 16 residues long. Germline CDR1 reads SGHVS; CDR2 reads FQNEAQ. V shed 5 bases, J shed 4 bases, and the junction held 9 bases outside the gene matches.

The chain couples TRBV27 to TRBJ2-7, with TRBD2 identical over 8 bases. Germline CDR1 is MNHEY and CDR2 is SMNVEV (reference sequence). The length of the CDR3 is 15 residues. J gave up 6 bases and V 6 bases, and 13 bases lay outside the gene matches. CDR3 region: CASSPGTSWPREQYF. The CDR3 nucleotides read TGTGCCAGCAGCCCAGGGACTAGTTGGCCCCGCGAGCAGTACTTC.

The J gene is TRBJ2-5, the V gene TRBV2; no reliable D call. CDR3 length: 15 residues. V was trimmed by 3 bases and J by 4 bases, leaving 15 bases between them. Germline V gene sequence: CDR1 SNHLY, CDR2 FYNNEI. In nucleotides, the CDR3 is TGTGCCAGCAGTGACGAACAGTTTATAGGAGAGACCCAGTACTTC. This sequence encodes CASSDEQFIGETQYF.

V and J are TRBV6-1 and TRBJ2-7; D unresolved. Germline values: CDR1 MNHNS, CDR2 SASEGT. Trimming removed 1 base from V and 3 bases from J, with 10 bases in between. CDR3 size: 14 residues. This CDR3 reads CASSEVYGYYEQYF. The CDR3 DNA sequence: TGTGCCAGCAGTGAAGTTTACGGATACTACGAGCAGTACTTC.

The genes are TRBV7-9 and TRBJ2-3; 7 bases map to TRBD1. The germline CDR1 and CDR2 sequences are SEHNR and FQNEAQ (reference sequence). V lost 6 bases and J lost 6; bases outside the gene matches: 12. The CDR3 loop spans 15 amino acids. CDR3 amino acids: CASRGRTGTPDTQYF. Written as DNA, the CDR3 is TGTGCCAGCAGGGGAAGGACAGGCACTCCCGATACGCAGTATTTT. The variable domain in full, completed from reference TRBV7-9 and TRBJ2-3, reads DTGVSQNPRHKITKRGQNVTFRCDPISEHNRLYWYRQTLGQGPEFLTYFQNEAQLEKSRLLSDRFSAERPKGSFSTLEIQRTEQGDSAMYLCASRGRTGTPDTQYFGPGTRLTVL.